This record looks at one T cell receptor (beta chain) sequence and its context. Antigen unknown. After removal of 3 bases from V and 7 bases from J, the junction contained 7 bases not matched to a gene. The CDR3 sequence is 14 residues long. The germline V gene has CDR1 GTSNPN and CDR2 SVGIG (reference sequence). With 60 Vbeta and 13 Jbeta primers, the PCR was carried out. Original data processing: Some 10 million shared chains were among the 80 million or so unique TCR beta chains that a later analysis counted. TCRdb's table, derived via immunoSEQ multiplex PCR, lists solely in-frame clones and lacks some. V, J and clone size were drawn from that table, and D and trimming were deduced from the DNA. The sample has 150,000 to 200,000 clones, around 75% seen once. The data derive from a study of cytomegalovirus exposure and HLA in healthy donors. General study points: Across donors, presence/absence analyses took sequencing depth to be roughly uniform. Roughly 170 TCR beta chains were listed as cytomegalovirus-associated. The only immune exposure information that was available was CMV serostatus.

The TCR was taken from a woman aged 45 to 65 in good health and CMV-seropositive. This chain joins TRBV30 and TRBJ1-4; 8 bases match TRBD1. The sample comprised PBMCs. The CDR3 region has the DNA TGTGCCTGGAGCCTGACAGGGGTTCGTGAAAAACTGTTTTTT. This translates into CAWSLTGVREKLFF.